These 5 T cell receptor beta chains were all obtained from the same sample, sequenced in a study of blood T cell repertoires in COVID-19. Some clones are missing from TCRdb's copy, which holds only in-frame ones; the method was immunoSEQ multiplex PCR. Of about 120,000 clones in the sample, 87% are singletons; the top ten hold 4% to 5.5%. Sequencing was done on a sample of peripheral blood. Every receptor here comes from a human donor in a cohort sampled during active COVID-19.

V and J are TRBV6-6 and TRBJ1-3; D is possibly TRBD1 (5 bases). This CDR3 spans 15 amino acids. CDR1 and CDR2 (germline): MNHNY, SVGAGI (reference sequence). Trimming shortened V by 8 bases and J by 0 bases, and 14 bases separated the two germline ends. The CDR3 DNA reads TGTGCCAGCTCGAATCAGGGTTCCTCTGGAAACACCATATATTTT. Translation: CASSNQGSSGNTIYF.

V and J are TRBV18 and TRBJ2-7; 10 bases fit TRBD1. CDR3 length equals 19 residues. The V and J ends lost 0 bases and 2 bases, in that order; junction bases with no gene match: 13. The germline V gene has CDR1 KGHSH and CDR2 LQKENI. CDR3 DNA: TGTGCCAGCTCACCACCTCTGGGACAGGGGAAGGAATGGCCCTACGAGCAGTACTTC. As protein: CASSPPLGQGKEWPYEQYF.

This chain joins TRBV5-1 and TRBJ1-4; 8 bases map to TRBD1. The CDR3 covers 15 residues. Trimming at V came to 0 bases and at J to 8 bases, leaving 6 bases not matched to a gene. Germline-derived CDR1 and CDR2 are SGHRS and YFSETQ. The CDR3 bases are TGCGCCAGCAGCTTGGATGGGACAGGAGGGGAAAAACTGTTTTTT. Protein product: CASSLDGTGGEKLFF.

The chain combines TRBV10-1 with TRBJ2-1, with D possibly matching TRBD2 (6 bases). In germline, CDR1 is WNHNN, CDR2 SYGVQD (reference sequence). The CDR3 contains 14 residues. V was shortened by 6 bases and J by 1 base, with 10 bases between the two germline ends. CDR3 nucleotides: TGCGCCAGCAGCGCGGGACCGTCCTACAATGAGCAGTTCTTC. Translating it yields CASSAGPSYNEQFF.

The CDR3, as DNA: TGTGCCAGCAGCTTGGAAACAGGGGAGGAGACCCAGTACTTC. The encoded protein is CASSLETGEETQYF. The chain has TRBV5-6 and TRBJ2-5, with 7 bases aligning to TRBD1. This CDR3 is built from 14 residues. The germline gives CDR1 SGHDT, CDR2 YYEEEE. V trimming: 0 bases; J trimming: 5 bases; junction bases outside the gene matches: 4.